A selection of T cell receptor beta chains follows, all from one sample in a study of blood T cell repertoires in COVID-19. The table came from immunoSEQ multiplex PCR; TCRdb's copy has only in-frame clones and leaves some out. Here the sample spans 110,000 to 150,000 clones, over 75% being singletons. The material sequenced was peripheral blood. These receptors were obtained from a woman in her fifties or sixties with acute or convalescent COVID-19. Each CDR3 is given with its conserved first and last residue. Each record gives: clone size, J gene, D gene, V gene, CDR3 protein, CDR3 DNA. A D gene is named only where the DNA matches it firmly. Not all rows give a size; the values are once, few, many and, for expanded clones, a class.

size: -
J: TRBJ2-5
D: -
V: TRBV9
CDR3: CASSVASGLEETQYF
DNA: TGTGCCAGCAGCGTAGCCTCAGGTCTCGAAGAGACCCAGTACTTC

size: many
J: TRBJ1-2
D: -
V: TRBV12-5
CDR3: CASGLGTALNYGYTF
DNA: TGTGCTAGTGGTTTGGGGACAGCTTTGAACTATGGCTACACCTTC

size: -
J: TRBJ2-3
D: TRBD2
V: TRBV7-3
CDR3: CASSPRDYADTQYF
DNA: TGTGCCAGCAGCCCTCGGGACTATGCAGATACGCAGTATTTT

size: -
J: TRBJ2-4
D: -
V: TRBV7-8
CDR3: CASSLLTKNIQYF
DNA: TGTGCCAGCAGCTTACTAACCAAAAACATTCAGTACTTC

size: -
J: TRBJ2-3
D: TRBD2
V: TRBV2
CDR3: CASSEAGGVRTDTQYF
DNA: TGTGCCAGCAGTGAAGCTGGGGGGGTCCGCACAGATACGCAGTATTTT

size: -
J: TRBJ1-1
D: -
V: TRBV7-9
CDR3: CAPKFRTFF
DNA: TGTGCCCCCAAGTTCAGGACTTTCTTT

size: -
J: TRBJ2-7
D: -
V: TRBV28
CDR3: CAIRTAKYEQYF
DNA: TGTGCCATCCGGACAGCGAAGTACGAGCAGTACTTC

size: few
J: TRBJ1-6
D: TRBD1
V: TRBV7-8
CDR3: CASSLRGQQGASSSPLHF
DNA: TGTGCCAGCAGCTTAAGGGGACAACAGGGGGCTTCGAGTTCACCCCTCCACTTT

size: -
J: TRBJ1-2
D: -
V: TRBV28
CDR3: CASSRQVTYGYTF
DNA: TGTGCCAGCAGTCGACAGGTGACCTATGGCTACACCTTC

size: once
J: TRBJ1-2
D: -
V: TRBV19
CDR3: CASSTGLANYGYTF
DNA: TGTGCCAGTAGTACAGGGTTAGCTAACTATGGCTACACCTTC

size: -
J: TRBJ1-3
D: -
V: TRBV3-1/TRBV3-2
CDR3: CASSTTQLRVNGNTIYF
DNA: TGTGCCAGCAGCACCACCCAACTCAGGGTGAATGGAAACACCATATATTTT

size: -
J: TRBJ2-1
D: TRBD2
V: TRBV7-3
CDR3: CASSLLGLGLQGEQFF
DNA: TGTGCCAGCAGCCTACTAGGACTAGGTTTGCAGGGTGAGCAGTTCTTC

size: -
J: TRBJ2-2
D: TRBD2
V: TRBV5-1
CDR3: CASSPEAGGLRELFF
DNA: TGCGCCAGCAGCCCCGAAGCGGGGGGGCTACGGGAGCTGTTTTTT

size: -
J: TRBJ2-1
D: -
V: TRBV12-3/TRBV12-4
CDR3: CASSRLPEQFF
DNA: TGTGCCAGCAGTCGACTACCTGAGCAGTTCTTC

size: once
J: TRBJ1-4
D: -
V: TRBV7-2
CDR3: CASSPNRGEKLFF
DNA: TGTGCCAGCAGCCCTAATAGAGGTGAAAAACTGTTTTTT

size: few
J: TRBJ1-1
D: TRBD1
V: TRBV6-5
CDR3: CASSGQGENTEAFF
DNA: TGTGCCAGCAGCGGACAGGGGGAGAACACTGAAGCTTTCTTT

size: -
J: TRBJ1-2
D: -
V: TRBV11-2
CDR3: CASSLGALNRYTF
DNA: TGTGCCAGCAGCTTAGGAGCCCTTAATCGGTACACCTTC

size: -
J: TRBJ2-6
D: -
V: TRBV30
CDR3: CAWSQRLHSGANVLTF
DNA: TGTGCCTGGAGTCAGAGACTTCACTCTGGGGCCAACGTCCTGACTTTC

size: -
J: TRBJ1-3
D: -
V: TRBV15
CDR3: CATRGPGYTGNTIYF
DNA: TGTGCCACCAGGGGTCCAGGGTATACTGGAAACACCATATATTTT

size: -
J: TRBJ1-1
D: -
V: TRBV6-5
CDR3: CASTSAGKAFF
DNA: TGTGCCAGCACATCAGCAGGAAAAGCTTTCTTT

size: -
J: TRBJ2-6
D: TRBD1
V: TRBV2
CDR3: CASSQQGIGANVLTF
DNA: TGTGCCAGCAGTCAACAGGGGATCGGGGCCAACGTCCTGACTTTC

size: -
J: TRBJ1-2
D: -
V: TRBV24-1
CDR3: CATSYAGINYGYTF
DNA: TGTGCCACCAGTTACGCAGGTATTAACTATGGCTACACCTTC

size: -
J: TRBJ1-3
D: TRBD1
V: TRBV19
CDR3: CASSMGQDRSGNTIYF
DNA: TGTGCCAGTAGTATGGGACAGGACCGCTCTGGAAACACCATATATTTT

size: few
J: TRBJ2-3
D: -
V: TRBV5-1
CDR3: CASSPGLGTDTQYF
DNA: TGCGCCAGCAGCCCAGGACTTGGCACAGATACGCAGTATTTT

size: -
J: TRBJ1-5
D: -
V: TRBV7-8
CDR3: CASSTRDGGIRQPQHF
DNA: TGTGCCAGCAGCACCCGGGACGGGGGTATAAGGCAGCCCCAGCATTTT

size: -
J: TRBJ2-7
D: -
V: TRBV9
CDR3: CASSAELGPYEQYF
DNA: TGTGCCAGCAGCGCAGAATTGGGCCCATACGAGCAGTACTTC

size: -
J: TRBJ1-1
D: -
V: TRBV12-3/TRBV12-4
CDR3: CASSFIEIGEAFF
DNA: TGTGCCAGCAGTTTCATAGAAATTGGTGAAGCTTTCTTT

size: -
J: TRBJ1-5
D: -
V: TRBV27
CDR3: CASSPGWQVNQPQHF
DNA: TGTGCCAGCAGTCCAGGTTGGCAGGTCAATCAGCCCCAGCATTTT

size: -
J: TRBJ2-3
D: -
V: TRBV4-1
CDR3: CASSQDLRTDTQYF
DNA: TGCGCCAGCAGCCAAGATCTGCGGACAGATACGCAGTATTTT

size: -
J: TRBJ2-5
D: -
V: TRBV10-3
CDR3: CAIKGHGEKETQYF
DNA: TGTGCCATCAAAGGACACGGCGAGAAAGAGACCCAGTACTTC

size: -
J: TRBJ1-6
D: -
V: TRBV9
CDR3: CASSPEVAPYNSPLHF
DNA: TGTGCCAGCAGCCCGGAGGTGGCACCCTATAATTCACCCCTCCACTTT

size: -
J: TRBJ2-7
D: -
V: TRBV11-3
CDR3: CASSLEGAAYEQYF
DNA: TGTGCCAGCAGCTTAGAAGGAGCAGCCTACGAGCAGTACTTC

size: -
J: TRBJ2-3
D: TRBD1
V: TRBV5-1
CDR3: CASSLNGQGADTQYF
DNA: TGCGCCAGCAGCTTGAACGGACAGGGGGCAGATACGCAGTATTTT

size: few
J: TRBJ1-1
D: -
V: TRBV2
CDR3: CASSPRDTNTEAFF
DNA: TGTGCCAGCAGTCCCCGGGACACTAACACTGAAGCTTTCTTT

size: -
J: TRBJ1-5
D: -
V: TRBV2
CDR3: CASREANQPQHF
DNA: TGTGCCAGCAGGGAGGCCAATCAGCCCCAGCATTTT

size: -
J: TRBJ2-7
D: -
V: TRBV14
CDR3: CASSRMRGDERQQYF
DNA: TGTGCCAGCAGCCGGATGCGTGGAGACGAACGGCAGCAGTACTTC

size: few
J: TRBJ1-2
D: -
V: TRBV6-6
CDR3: CASSPKQGRVDTF
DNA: TGTGCCAGCAGCCCCAAGCAGGGGAGAGTTGACACCTTC

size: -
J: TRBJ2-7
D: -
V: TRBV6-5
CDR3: CASRGGPRDYEQYF
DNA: TGTGCCAGCAGGGGGGGACCGAGGGACTACGAGCAGTACTTC

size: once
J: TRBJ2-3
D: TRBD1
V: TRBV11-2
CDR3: CASSFSRGQGSDTQYF
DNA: TGTGCCAGCAGCTTCTCTCGGGGACAGGGATCGGATACGCAGTATTTT

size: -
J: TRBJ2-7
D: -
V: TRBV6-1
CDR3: CASSDRGRSYEQYF
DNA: TGTGCCAGCAGTGACAGGGGAAGGTCCTACGAGCAGTACTTC

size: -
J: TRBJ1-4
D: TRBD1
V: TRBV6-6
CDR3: CASSKGTVQDEKLFF
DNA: TGTGCCAGCAGTAAAGGGACAGTCCAAGATGAAAAACTGTTTTTT

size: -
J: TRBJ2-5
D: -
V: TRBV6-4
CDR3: CASRNRKETQYF
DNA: TGTGCCAGCAGGAACAGGAAAGAGACCCAGTACTTC

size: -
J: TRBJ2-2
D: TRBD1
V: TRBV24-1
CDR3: CATSDPGQGNTGELFF
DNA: TGTGCCACCAGTGACCCGGGACAGGGAAACACCGGGGAGCTGTTTTTT

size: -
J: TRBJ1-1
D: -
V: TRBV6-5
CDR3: CASTLSRGTEAFF
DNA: TGTGCCAGCACCCTTTCCAGGGGAACTGAAGCTTTCTTT

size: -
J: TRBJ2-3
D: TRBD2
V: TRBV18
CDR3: CASSLSGGLTDTQYF
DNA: TGTGCCAGCTCACTTAGCGGGGGACTCACAGATACGCAGTATTTT

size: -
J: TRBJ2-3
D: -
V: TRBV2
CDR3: CASTTSGGQVTDTQYF
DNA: TGTGCCAGCACCACCTCCGGGGGGCAGGTCACAGATACGCAGTATTTT

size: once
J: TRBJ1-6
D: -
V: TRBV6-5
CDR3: CASSSGINSPLHF
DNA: TGTGCCAGCAGTTCCGGGATCAATTCACCCCTCCACTTT

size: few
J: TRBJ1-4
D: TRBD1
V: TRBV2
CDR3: CASSGDRGLNEKLFF
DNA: TGTGCCAGCAGTGGGGACAGGGGACTCAATGAAAAACTGTTTTTT

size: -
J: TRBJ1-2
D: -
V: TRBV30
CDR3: CAWTPKGDTSNYGYTF
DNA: TGTGCCTGGACTCCTAAGGGGGACACCTCTAACTATGGCTACACCTTC

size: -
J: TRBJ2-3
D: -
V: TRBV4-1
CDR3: CASSEDPGASTDTQYF
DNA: TGCGCCAGCAGCGAAGACCCTGGGGCTAGCACAGATACGCAGTATTTT

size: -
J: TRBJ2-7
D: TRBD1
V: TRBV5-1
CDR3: CASSLEGQPGDEQYF
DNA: TGCGCCAGCAGCTTGGAGGGACAGCCCGGGGACGAGCAGTACTTC

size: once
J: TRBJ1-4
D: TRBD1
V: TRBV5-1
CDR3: CASSRETGEKLFF
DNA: TGCGCCAGCAGCCGGGAGACAGGGGAGAAACTGTTTTTT

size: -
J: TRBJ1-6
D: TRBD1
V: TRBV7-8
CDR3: CASSQFRTGNNSPLHF
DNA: TGTGCCAGCAGTCAATTCCGGACAGGGAATAATTCACCCCTCCACTTT

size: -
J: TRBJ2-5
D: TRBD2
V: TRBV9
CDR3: CASSVGLAGVGETQYF
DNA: TGTGCCAGCAGCGTAGGGCTAGCGGGGGTAGGGGAGACCCAGTACTTC

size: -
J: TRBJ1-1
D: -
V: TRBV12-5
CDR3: CASGLEQGSSPVF
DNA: TGTGCTAGTGGTTTGGAACAGGGTTCGTCTCCAGTTTTT

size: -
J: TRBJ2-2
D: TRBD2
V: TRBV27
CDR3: CATRWRGGSSGELFF
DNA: TGTGCCACTCGATGGCGGGGGGGGAGCTCCGGGGAGCTGTTTTTT